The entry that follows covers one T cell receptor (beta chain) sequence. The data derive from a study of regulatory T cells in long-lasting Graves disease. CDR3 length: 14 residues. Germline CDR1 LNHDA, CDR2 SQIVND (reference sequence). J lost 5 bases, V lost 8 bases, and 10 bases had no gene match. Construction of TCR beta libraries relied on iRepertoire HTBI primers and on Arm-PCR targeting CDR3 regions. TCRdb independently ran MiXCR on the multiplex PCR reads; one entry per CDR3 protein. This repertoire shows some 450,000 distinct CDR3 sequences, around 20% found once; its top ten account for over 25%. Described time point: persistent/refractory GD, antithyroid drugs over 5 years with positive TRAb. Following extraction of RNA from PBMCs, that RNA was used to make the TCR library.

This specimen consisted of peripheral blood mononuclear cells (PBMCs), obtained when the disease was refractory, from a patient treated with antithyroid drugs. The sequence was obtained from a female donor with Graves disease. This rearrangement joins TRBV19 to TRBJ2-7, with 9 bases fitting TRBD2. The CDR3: CASSRASGINEQYF. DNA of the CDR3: TGTGCCAGTTCCAGGGCTAGCGGGATAAACGAGCAGTACTTC.